These T cell receptor beta chains were read from a single sample in a study of cytomegalovirus exposure and HLA in healthy donors. The protocol was immunoSEQ multiplex PCR, while the TCRdb copy is restricted to in-frame clones and leaves out a portion. The sample contains about 170,000 clones, 70% to 90% of which appear only once. The sequenced sample consisted of PBMCs. Source of these receptors: a man between 18 and 29 years old in good health and CMV-seropositive. CDR3s include the opening cysteine and the closing phenylalanine or tryptophan. The order of the fields is V gene, D gene, clone size, J gene, CDR3 protein, CDR3 DNA. The D gene is left open where the match is weak. Expanded clones get a size class; other rows say once, few or many, or leave the size out.

TRBV5-1	TRBD1	NA	TRBJ1-4	CASRLGQVEKLFF	TGCGCCAGCAGGCTAGGACAGGTTGAAAAACTGTTTTTT
TRBV27	NA	NA	TRBJ1-3	CASSPSPRQSGNTIYF	TGTGCCAGCAGTCCCTCCCCCAGACAGTCTGGAAACACCATATATTTT
TRBV7-9	NA	NA	TRBJ1-1	CASSSPGSEAFF	TGTGCCAGCAGCTCCCCAGGCTCTGAAGCTTTCTTT
TRBV7-9	TRBD1	NA	TRBJ1-2	CASSFRDSRGYTF	TGTGCCAGCAGCTTCCGGGACAGCCGTGGCTACACCTTC
TRBV5-6	NA	NA	TRBJ1-1	CASSLAGVLTEAFF	TGTGCCAGCAGCTTGGCCGGGGTGCTGACTGAAGCTTTCTTT
TRBV5-4	TRBD1	NA	TRBJ2-7	CASSLVGDREEQYF	TGTGCCAGCAGCTTGGTAGGGGACAGGGAAGAGCAGTACTTC
TRBV27	TRBD1	NA	TRBJ1-2	CASSISDRGDYGYTF	TGTGCCAGCAGCATCTCGGACAGGGGCGACTATGGCTACACCTTC
TRBV15	NA	NA	TRBJ2-3	CATSRDKGGRTYTQYF	TGTGCCACCAGCAGAGATAAAGGCGGGCGGACCTATACGCAGTATTTT
TRBV30	NA	NA	TRBJ1-1	CAWSAQGLSEAFF	TGTGCCTGGAGTGCACAGGGTTTATCTGAAGCTTTCTTT
TRBV4-1	NA	NA	TRBJ2-7	CASSQDYGRFYEQYF	TGCGCCAGCAGCCAAGATTATGGCAGGTTCTACGAGCAGTACTTC
TRBV19	NA	NA	TRBJ2-7	CASSGRDITYEQYF	TGTGCCAGTAGCGGACGGGACATAACCTACGAGCAGTACTTC
TRBV19	NA	NA	TRBJ1-1	CASSMTENTEAFF	TGTGCCAGTAGTATGACAGAGAACACTGAAGCTTTCTTT
TRBV7-8	NA	once	TRBJ1-2	CASSPQTGGVYGYTF	TGTGCCAGCAGCCCGCAAACGGGGGGAGTCTATGGCTACACCTTC
TRBV6-5	TRBD2	NA	TRBJ2-3	CASSGTSGGADTQYF	TGTGCCAGCAGTGGGACTAGCGGGGGGGCAGATACGCAGTATTTT
TRBV9	NA	few	TRBJ2-1	CASSVYRANEQFF	TGTGCCAGCAGCGTTTACAGGGCCAATGAGCAGTTCTTC
TRBV6-1	NA	NA	TRBJ1-2	CASSEGDSYVGYTF	TGTGCCAGCAGTGAAGGAGACAGCTATGTTGGCTACACCTTC
TRBV7-3	NA	NA	TRBJ2-1	CASSLTRGLSNEQFF	TGTGCCAGCAGCTTAACTCGGGGACTTAGCAATGAGCAGTTCTTC
TRBV7-8	NA	NA	TRBJ1-2	CASSLDSPLGYTF	TGTGCCAGCAGCTTAGATAGCCCCCTTGGCTACACCTTC
TRBV6-5	NA	NA	TRBJ1-5	CASSSSLGQPQHF	TGTGCCAGCAGTTCCTCACTAGGTCAGCCCCAGCATTTT
TRBV5-1	NA	few	TRBJ2-4	CASSLVTDGIQYF	TGCGCCAGCAGCTTGGTAACAGACGGCATTCAGTACTTC
TRBV25-1	NA	NA	TRBJ1-1	CASSELGRSGAEAFF	TGTGCCAGCAGTGAATTGGGTCGTTCCGGGGCTGAAGCTTTCTTT
TRBV7-9	NA	NA	TRBJ1-3	CASSSTIGGELGNTIYF	TGTGCCAGCAGCTCCACAATCGGGGGGGAACTCGGAAACACCATATATTTT
TRBV9	TRBD1	few	TRBJ2-3	CASSVESRGGPAADTQYF	TGTGCCAGCAGCGTAGAGAGTCGAGGGGGCCCGGCCGCAGATACGCAGTATTTT
TRBV7-2	NA	NA	TRBJ1-5	CASSSGDQPQHF	TGTGCCAGCAGCTCCGGGGATCAGCCCCAGCATTTT
TRBV4-3	NA	NA	TRBJ2-1	CASSQEAGSGLSYNEQFF	TGCGCCAGCAGCCAAGAGGCGGGGAGCGGCCTCTCCTACAATGAGCAGTTCTTC